The next 15 T cell receptor beta chains were all read from a single sample in a study of CD8 T cells in ankylosing spondylitis (dated by TCRdb to 2016 to 2017). Findings and caveats that apply to the study as a whole: Blood from ankylosing spondylitis patients appeared to be characterized by a TCR beta motif composed of roughly eight highly homologous amino acid variants.

No antigen has been assigned to these receptors. Libraries were made using 5' RACE. For sequencing, an Illumina HiSeq 2500 was employed. TCRdb reprocessing: public reads trimmed at Q25 with fastp, clones called with MiXCR, in-frame beta chains kept. Each CDR3 protein appears once, grouped with its most common genes and DNA. The sample includes a few hundred thousand distinct CDR3 sequences, with approximately 20% observed a single time. The ten most abundant clones make up roughly 46% of the sample. The sample taken for sequencing was blood, either unsorted or a sorted T cell fraction (not recorded which). The receptors were sampled from a male donor with ankylosing spondylitis.

This clonotype was picked up many times. The chain is built from TRBV12-3 or TRBV12-4 and TRBJ1-1, with a weak D call TRBD1 (6 bases). The CDR3 totals 13 residues. Deletions cut 7 bases from V and 1 base from J, with 10 bases between. The CDR3 DNA reads TGTGCCAGCACCTTGACAGGGAACACTGAAGCTTTCTTT. Residues: CASTLTGNTEAFF.

The chain's CDR3 is CASSSLVGGANEKLFF. The CDR3 nucleotides are TGTGCCAGCAGTTCCCTAGTAGGGGGCGCGAATGAAAAACTGTTTTTT. The J gene is TRBJ1-4, the V gene TRBV27; the match to TRBD1 covers 7 bases. The CDR3 totals 16 residues. Losses at the gene ends were 4 bases for V and 5 bases for J; bases not matched to a gene: 10. Germline assignment: CDR1 MNHEY and CDR2 SMNVEV (reference sequence).

V is TRBV4-1 and J is TRBJ2-7, with D maybe TRBD1 (6 bases). This CDR3 comprises 13 residues. Trimming removed 2 bases at V and 3 bases at J, with 8 bases between. Looked up from germline, CDR1 is MGHRA and CDR2 is YSYEKL. This chain's CDR3 is CASSQTGIYEQYF. The CDR3 DNA reads TGCGCCAGCAGCCAAACAGGGATCTACGAGCAGTACTTC.

This clonotype has just a few counts. The V call is TRBV24-1, the J call TRBJ1-2; D call uncertain. The CDR3 sequence is 13 residues long. V gave up 3 bases and J gave up 4 bases, with 8 bases separating them. Germline V gene sequence: CDR1 KGHDR, CDR2 SFDVKD. The CDR3 sequence is CATSDGPFYGYTF. CDR3 nucleotide sequence: TGTGCCACCAGTGATGGGCCCTTCTATGGCTACACCTTC.

CDR3 protein: CASSLTSGRAPEQFF. CDR3 DNA: TGTGCCAGCAGCCTGACTAGCGGGAGGGCCCCTGAGCAGTTCTTC. The J gene is TRBJ2-1, the V gene TRBV27; TRBD2 matches at 14 bases. The junction had 7 bases not matched to a gene; V was cut back by 6 bases and J by 9 bases. This CDR3 has 15 residues. Germline V gene sequence: CDR1 MNHEY, CDR2 SMNVEV (reference sequence).

The chain combines TRBV7-2 with TRBJ2-3; TRBD2 matches 8 bases. The CDR3 runs to 15 residues. Trimming at V came to 2 bases and at J to 3 bases, leaving 4 bases not matched to a gene. CDR1 SGHTA and CDR2 FQGNSA come from the germline V gene. CDR3 in amino acids: CASSLTSGATDTQYF. The CDR3 region has the DNA TGTGCCAGCAGCTTAACTAGCGGAGCTACAGATACGCAGTATTTT. The full variable domain, its missing parts supplied by reference TRBV7-2 and TRBJ2-3, is GAGVSQSPSNKVTEKGKDVELRCDPISGHTALYWYRQSLGQGLEFLIYFQGNSAPDKSGLPSDRFSAERTGGSVSTLTIQRTQQEDSAVYLCASSLTSGATDTQYFGPGTRLTVL.

About this clonotype itself: This clone may be a read error of a much larger clone one base away. This chain uses TRBV12-3 or TRBV12-4 with TRBJ2-7, with D perhaps being TRBD1 or TRBD2 (5 bases each). The CDR3 contains 13 residues. V lost 8 bases and J 7 bases, leaving 18 bases between the germline ends. In DNA form, the CDR3 reads TGTGCCAGCGGGGGAGACATGGCAGATGAGCAGTACTTC. Its translation is CASGGDMADEQYF.

The V call is TRBV9, the J call TRBJ1-2; no clear D. The CDR3 extends over 13 amino acids. V lost 7 bases and J lost 5, with 15 bases in between. Germline V gene sequence: CDR1 SGDLS, CDR2 YYNGEE. CDR3 region: CASSRGEEYGYTF. The CDR3 nucleotides read TGTGCCAGCTCCCGCGGGGAGGAATATGGCTACACCTTC.

This clonotype appeared a few times. The V gene is TRBV30, the J gene TRBJ1-1, with a weak D call TRBD1 (5 bases). The CDR3 loop spans 13 amino acids. CDR1 and CDR2 (germline): GTSNPN, SVGIG (reference sequence). Trimming stripped 5 bases from V and 1 base from J, with 11 bases between. This CDR3 reads CAWSPGTNTEAFF. CDR3 nucleotide sequence: TGTGCCTGGTCTCCAGGGACGAACACTGAAGCTTTCTTT.

Only a few counts were recorded for this clonotype. The rearrangement uses TRBV5-1 and TRBJ2-7, with TRBD1 matching 7 bases. Germline V gives CDR1 SGHRS, CDR2 YFSETQ. This CDR3 spans 12 amino acids. The V gene end was trimmed by 7 bases and the J gene end by 3 bases; junction bases not matched to a gene: 4. The CDR3 protein is CASGGQNYEQYF. CDR3 nucleotide sequence: TGCGCCAGCGGGGGACAGAACTACGAGCAGTACTTC.

The table lists this clonotype with a count of one. This chain uses TRBV3-1 with TRBJ1-2; D gene ambiguous. This CDR3 spans 17 amino acids. Germline V CDR1 and CDR2: LGHDT, YNNKEL (reference sequence). V was cut by 0 bases and J by 1 base, with 15 bases left in between. The CDR3 spells CASSQESAAHINYGYTF. As DNA, the CDR3 is TGTGCCAGCAGCCAAGAGTCGGCCGCTCACATTAACTATGGCTACACCTTC.

The chain links TRBV7-9 to TRBJ2-1, with no clear D. CDR1 and CDR2 (germline): SEHNR, FQNEAQ (reference sequence). Trimming stripped 0 bases from V and 1 base from J, with 10 bases between. CDR3 length: 16 amino acids. In DNA, the CDR3 is TGTGCCAGCAGCTTAGCTGATAGGCCTTCCTACAATGAGCAGTTCTTC. This codes for CASSLADRPSYNEQFF.

The V gene is TRBV27, the J gene TRBJ2-7, with no clear D. Germline V gene lookup returns CDR1 MNHEY and CDR2 SMNVEV (reference sequence). CDR3 size: 13 residues. V was pared by 0 bases and J by 5 bases, with 8 bases between. CDR3 sequence: CASSLSSLNEQYF. CDR3 nucleotide sequence: TGTGCCAGCAGTTTATCTAGCCTAAACGAGCAGTACTTC.

In this sample, this clonotype turned up a few times. The V call is TRBV11-2, the J call TRBJ2-1; D ambiguous. The germline V gene has CDR1 SGHAT and CDR2 FQNNGV. The CDR3 has 12 residues. V dropped 5 bases and J dropped 5 bases, with 7 bases sitting between them. CDR3 bases: TGTGCCAGCAGCGCTGGAGACAATGAGCAGTTCTTC. The encoded protein is CASSAGDNEQFF.

The V call is TRBV10-3, the J call TRBJ2-7, with D tentatively TRBD1 (5 bases). CDR3 length: 15 residues. Trimming stripped 0 bases from V and 3 bases from J, with 12 bases between. From germline, CDR1 is ENHRY and CDR2 SYGVKD. The CDR3 region is CAISESSTEDYEQYF. The CDR3 DNA is TGTGCCATCAGTGAGTCGTCGACAGAAGACTACGAGCAGTACTTC.